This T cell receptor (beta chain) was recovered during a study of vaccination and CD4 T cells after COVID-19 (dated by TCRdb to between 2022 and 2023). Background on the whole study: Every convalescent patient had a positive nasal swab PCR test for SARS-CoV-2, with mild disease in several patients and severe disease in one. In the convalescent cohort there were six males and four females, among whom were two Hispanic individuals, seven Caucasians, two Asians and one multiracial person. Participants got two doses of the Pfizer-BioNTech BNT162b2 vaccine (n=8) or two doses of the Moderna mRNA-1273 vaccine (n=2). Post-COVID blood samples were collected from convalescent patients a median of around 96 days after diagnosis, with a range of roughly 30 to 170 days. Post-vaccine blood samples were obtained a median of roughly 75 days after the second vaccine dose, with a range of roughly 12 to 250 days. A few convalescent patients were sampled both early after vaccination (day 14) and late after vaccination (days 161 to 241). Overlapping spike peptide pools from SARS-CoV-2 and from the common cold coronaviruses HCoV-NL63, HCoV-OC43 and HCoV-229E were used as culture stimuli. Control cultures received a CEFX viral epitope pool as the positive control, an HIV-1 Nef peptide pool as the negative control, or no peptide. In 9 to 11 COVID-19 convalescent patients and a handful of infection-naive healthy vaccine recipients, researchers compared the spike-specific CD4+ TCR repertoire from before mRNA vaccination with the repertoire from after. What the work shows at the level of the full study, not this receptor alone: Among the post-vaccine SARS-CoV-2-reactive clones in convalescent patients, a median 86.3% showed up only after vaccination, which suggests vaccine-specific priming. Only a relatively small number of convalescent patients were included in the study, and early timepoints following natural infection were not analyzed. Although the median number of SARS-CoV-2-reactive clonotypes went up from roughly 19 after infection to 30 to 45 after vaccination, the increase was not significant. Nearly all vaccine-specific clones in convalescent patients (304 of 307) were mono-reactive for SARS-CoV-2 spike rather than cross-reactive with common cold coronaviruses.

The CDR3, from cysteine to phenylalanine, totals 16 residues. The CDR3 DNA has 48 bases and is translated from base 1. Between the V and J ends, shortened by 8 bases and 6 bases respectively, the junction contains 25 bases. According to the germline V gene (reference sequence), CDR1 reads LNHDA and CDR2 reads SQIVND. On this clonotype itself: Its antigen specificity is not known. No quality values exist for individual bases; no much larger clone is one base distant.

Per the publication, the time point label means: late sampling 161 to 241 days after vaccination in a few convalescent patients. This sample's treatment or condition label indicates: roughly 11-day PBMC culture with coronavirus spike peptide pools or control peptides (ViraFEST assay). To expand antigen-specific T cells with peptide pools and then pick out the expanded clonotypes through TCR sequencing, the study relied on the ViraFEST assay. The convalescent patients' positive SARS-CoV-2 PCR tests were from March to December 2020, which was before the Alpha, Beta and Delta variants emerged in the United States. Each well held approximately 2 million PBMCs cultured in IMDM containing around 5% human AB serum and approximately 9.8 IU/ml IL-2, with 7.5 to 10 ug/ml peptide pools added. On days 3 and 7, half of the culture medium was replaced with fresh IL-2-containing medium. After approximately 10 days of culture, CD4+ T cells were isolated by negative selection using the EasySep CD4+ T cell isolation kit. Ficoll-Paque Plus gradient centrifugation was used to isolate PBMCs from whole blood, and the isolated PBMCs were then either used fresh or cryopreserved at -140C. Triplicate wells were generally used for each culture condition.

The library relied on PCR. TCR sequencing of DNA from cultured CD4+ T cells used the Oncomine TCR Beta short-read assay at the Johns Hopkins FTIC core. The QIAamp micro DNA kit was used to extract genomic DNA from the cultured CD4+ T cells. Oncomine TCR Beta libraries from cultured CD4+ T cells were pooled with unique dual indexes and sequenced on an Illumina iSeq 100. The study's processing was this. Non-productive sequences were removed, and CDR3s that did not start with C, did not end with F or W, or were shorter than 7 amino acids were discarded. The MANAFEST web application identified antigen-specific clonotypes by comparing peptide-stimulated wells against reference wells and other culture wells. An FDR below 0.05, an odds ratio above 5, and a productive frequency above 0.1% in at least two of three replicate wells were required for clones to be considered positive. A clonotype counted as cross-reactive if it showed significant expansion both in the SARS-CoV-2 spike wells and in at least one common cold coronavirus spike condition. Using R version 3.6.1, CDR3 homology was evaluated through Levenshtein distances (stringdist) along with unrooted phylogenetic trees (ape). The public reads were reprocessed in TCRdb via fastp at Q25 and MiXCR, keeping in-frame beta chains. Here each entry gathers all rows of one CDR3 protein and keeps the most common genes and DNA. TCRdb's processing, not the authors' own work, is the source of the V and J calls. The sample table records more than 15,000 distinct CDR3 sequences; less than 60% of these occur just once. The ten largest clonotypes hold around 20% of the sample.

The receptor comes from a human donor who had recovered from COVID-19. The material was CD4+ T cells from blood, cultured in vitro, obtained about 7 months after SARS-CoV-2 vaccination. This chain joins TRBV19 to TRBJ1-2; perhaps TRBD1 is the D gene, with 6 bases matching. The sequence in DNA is TGTGCCAGTCGGGGGAAAATCAGGGGCCCCGTTGATGGCTACACCTTC. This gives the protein CASRGKIRGPVDGYTF.